This passage covers 32 T cell receptor beta chains from one sample sequenced in a study of blood T cell repertoires in COVID-19. Here immunoSEQ multiplex PCR was the method, and the copy in TCRdb shows in-frame clones only, minus some. The table records a few hundred thousand clones, more than 65% of them present only once. The sequencing sample was made of peripheral blood. These receptors originate from a person aged 65 to 79 with COVID-19, enrolled during active disease.

The chain carries TRBV28 and TRBJ1-5, with TRBD1 as a possible D gene (6 bases). The CDR3 spans 17 residues. CDR1 MDHEN and CDR2 SYDVKM come from the germline V gene. Deletions cut 2 bases from V and 7 bases from J, with 21 bases between. The CDR3 DNA sequence: TGTGCCAGCAGTTTAGAGGGATGGGCGGGGGCCCGACAGCCCCAGCATTTT. This sequence encodes CASSLEGWAGARQPQHF.

The chain employs TRBV18 and TRBJ2-6; possible D gene TRBD1, 6 bases. CDR1 KGHSH and CDR2 LQKENI come from the germline V gene. The length of the CDR3 is 15 residues. Trimming took off 6 bases at V and 2 bases at J, with 11 bases between the two ends. The CDR3 loop is CASSHGGAGANVLTF. The CDR3 DNA sequence: TGTGCCAGCTCCCATGGGGGCGCTGGGGCCAACGTCCTGACTTTC.

Worth noting for this clone: The junction does not match germline at one end; this may be a read error. This chain uses TRBV28 with TRBJ1-5; the D gene is possibly TRBD1 (6 bases). There are 12 residues in the CDR3. CDR1 and CDR2 (germline): MDHEN, SYDVKM. The CDR3 loop is CVSRDINQPQHF. CDR3 nucleotide sequence: TGTGTCAGCAGGGACATCAATCAGCCCCAGCATTTT.

CDR3 amino acids: CASRGLEKRGGELFF. The DNA for the CDR3 is TGTGCCAGCAGAGGGCTCGAAAAAAGGGGGGGGGAGCTGTTTTTT. The V and J genes are TRBV28 and TRBJ2-2, with D perhaps matching TRBD1 (6 bases). CDR1 and CDR2 (germline): MDHEN, SYDVKM. The CDR3 spans 15 residues. With 6 bases removed from V and 8 bases from J, the gap between germline ends came to 19 bases. Full variable domain (rest looked up from reference TRBV28 and TRBJ2-2): DVKVTQSSRYLVKRTGEKVFLECVQDMDHENMFWYRQDPGLGLRLIYFSYDVKMKEKGDIPEGYSVSREKKERFSLILESASTNQTSMYLCASRGLEKRGGELFFGEGSRLTVL.

The chain links TRBV15 to TRBJ2-3; TRBD1 matches at 9 bases. Germline V gives CDR1 LNHNV, CDR2 YYDKDF (reference sequence). V trimming: 1 base; J trimming: 6 bases; junction bases outside the gene matches: 8. The CDR3 consists of 16 residues. CDR3 coding DNA: TGTGCCACCAGCAGAGCTGCCGGGACAGGGAGCGATACGCAGTATTTT. It encodes CATSRAAGTGSDTQYF.

This rearrangement joins TRBV6-5 to TRBJ1-1; D ambiguous. The CDR3 runs to 13 residues. Germline V gives CDR1 MNHEY, CDR2 SVGAGI. Trimming removed 4 bases from V and 2 bases from J, with 8 bases in between. The CDR3 DNA follows: TGTGCCAGCAGTTGGGAGGGTAACACTGAAGCTTTCTTT. Translating it yields CASSWEGNTEAFF.

This clone has more than one count but fewer than ten. J is TRBJ2-2 and V is TRBV19; perhaps TRBD1 as D (6 bases). The ends were cut back, 5 bases at V and 3 bases at J, with 10 bases in the middle. The CDR3 has 14 amino acids. Germline V lookup: CDR1 LNHDA, CDR2 SQIVND (reference sequence). Written as DNA, the CDR3 is TGTGCCAGTAGTCCCCAGGGGCACACCGGGGAGCTGTTTTTT. Protein: CASSPQGHTGELFF.

The chain couples TRBV19 to TRBJ1-1; D ambiguous. V was pared by 5 bases and J by 4 bases, with 17 bases between. Germline assignment: CDR1 LNHDA and CDR2 SQIVND (reference sequence). The CDR3 runs to 15 residues. The DNA for the CDR3 is TGTGCCAGTAGTGGAAGAAGGAGGGATATCACTGAAGCTTTCTTT. This gives the protein CASSGRRRDITEAFF.

This clone was seen at least ten times. The chain has TRBV5-4 and TRBJ2-1; D remains ambiguous. The germline V gene has CDR1 SGHNT and CDR2 YYREEE (reference sequence). CDR3 length: 15 amino acids. Trimming left V 0 bases short and J 2 bases short, with 9 bases between. This CDR3 is CASSLGGITYNEQFF. In DNA form, the CDR3 reads TGTGCCAGCAGCTTGGGCGGAATAACCTACAATGAGCAGTTCTTC.

This clone was seen a handful of times. CDR3 in DNA: TGTGCCAGCAGCGCCGGGACAGGGGACCCTCGGGGCACCGGGGAGCTGTTTTTT. The encoded protein is CASSAGTGDPRGTGELFF. The chain links TRBV9 to TRBJ2-2, with 10 nucleotides matching TRBD1. This CDR3 contains 18 residues. With 3 bases clipped from V and 4 bases from J, the junction kept 12 bases outside the gene matches. The germline V gene has CDR1 SGDLS and CDR2 YYNGEE.

The chain joins TRBV15 to TRBJ2-3, with TRBD2 as a possible D gene (6 bases). V was clipped by 0 bases and J by 6 bases, with 10 bases between them. The CDR3 consists of 14 residues. From germline, CDR1 is LNHNV and CDR2 YYDKDF (reference sequence). In DNA, the CDR3 is TGTGCCACCAGCAGAGATCCGGGACTGGATACGCAGTATTTT. It codes for CATSRDPGLDTQYF.

The chain combines TRBV28 with TRBJ1-6; tentatively, D is TRBD1 (6 bases). The V end lost 6 bases, the J end lost 5 bases, and 14 bases lay between the germline ends. Germline V gene data show CDR1 as MDHEN and CDR2 as SYDVKM. The CDR3 runs 15 residues. The CDR3 is CASSSGTRNNSPLHF. The CDR3 DNA reads as TGTGCCAGCAGCTCCGGGACAAGAAATAATTCACCCCTCCACTTT.

The J gene is TRBJ2-1, the V gene TRBV7-3; no firm D call. V was trimmed by 3 bases and J by 6 bases, leaving 12 bases between them. The CDR3 runs to 14 residues. Per germline, CDR1 SGHTA and CDR2 FQGTGA. The chain's CDR3 is CASSLAMGLNEQFF. The CDR3 nucleotides are TGTGCCAGCAGCTTGGCCATGGGCCTCAATGAGCAGTTCTTC.

The gene calls are TRBV7-3 and TRBJ2-1; tentative D call: TRBD2 (6 bases). With 2 bases removed from V and 6 bases from J, the gap between germline ends came to 8 bases. Germline CDR1 reads SGHTA; CDR2 reads FQGTGA. The CDR3 is 13 residues long. CDR3 loop: CASSLGGLNEQFF. CDR3 nucleotides: TGTGCCAGCAGCTTAGGAGGGCTCAATGAGCAGTTCTTC. Full variable domain (outside the CDR3, taken from reference TRBV7-3 and TRBJ2-1): GAGVSQTPSNKVTEKGKYVELRCDPISGHTALYWYRQSLGQGPEFLIYFQGTGAADDSGLPNDRFFAVRPEGSVSTLKIQRTERGDSAVYLCASSLGGLNEQFFGPGTRLTVL.

V is TRBV27 and J is TRBJ1-5; TRBD1 might be the D (6 bases). Germline V gene lookup returns CDR1 MNHEY and CDR2 SMNVEV (reference sequence). The CDR3 runs 14 residues. V was trimmed by 3 bases and J by 6 bases, leaving 12 bases between them. CDR3 sequence: CASSFAGAGQPQHF. DNA for the CDR3: TGTGCCAGCAGTTTTGCGGGGGCTGGTCAGCCCCAGCATTTT.

V is TRBV3-1 (or the pseudogene TRBV3-2) and J is TRBJ1-4; TRBD1 might be the D (5 bases). Germline V gene data show CDR1 as LGHDT and CDR2 as YNNKEL (reference sequence). Deletions cut 0 bases from V and 5 bases from J, with 13 bases between. The CDR3 sequence is 16 residues long. The chain's CDR3 is CASSQEAGGGNEKLFF. CDR3 bases: TGTGCCAGCAGCCAAGAAGCTGGGGGAGGGAATGAAAAACTGTTTTTT.

This chain connects TRBV28 to TRBJ1-1; no definite D call. V was trimmed by 8 bases and J by 1 base, leaving 11 bases between them. The CDR3 length is 13 residues. CDR1 and CDR2 (germline): MDHEN, SYDVKM. The chain's CDR3 is CASLWTENTEAFF. In DNA, the CDR3 is TGTGCCAGCCTCTGGACTGAGAACACTGAAGCTTTCTTT.

This clone was seen only a few times. The rearrangement joins TRBV28 to TRBJ2-1; 11 nucleotides align to TRBD2. Trimming cost V 10 bases and J 9 bases; bases outside gene matches: 5. This CDR3 has 12 residues. From germline, CDR1 is MDHEN and CDR2 SYDVKM. The CDR3 reads CAITSGSLEQFF. The DNA for the CDR3 is TGTGCCATCACTAGCGGGAGCCTTGAGCAGTTCTTC.

The chain couples TRBV10-3 to TRBJ2-7; TRBD2 matches at 9 bases. Germline loops: CDR1 ENHRY, CDR2 SYGVKD. V shed 4 bases, J shed 7 bases, and the junction held 11 bases outside the gene matches. The CDR3 runs to 15 residues. The CDR3 is CAISAGAGGIQEQYF. The CDR3, as DNA: TGTGCCATCAGTGCAGGTGCGGGGGGGATCCAAGAGCAGTACTTC.

This sequence joins TRBV7-2 and TRBJ2-1; TRBD2 agrees at 11 bases. The germline gives CDR1 SGHTA, CDR2 FQGNSA. The CDR3 length is 17 residues. J lost 6 bases, V lost 1 base, and 8 bases had no gene match. CDR3 amino acids: CASSLGLAGQFGNEQFF. The CDR3 DNA reads as TGTGCCAGCAGCTTAGGACTAGCGGGACAGTTTGGCAATGAGCAGTTCTTC.

The CDR3 region is CSAQGGTEAFF. CDR3 bases: TGCAGTGCCCAGGGTGGCACTGAAGCTTTCTTT. The chain is built from TRBV20-1 and TRBJ1-1, with a possible D match to TRBD1 (5 bases). V lost 6 bases to trimming and J lost 4 bases, with 9 bases between them. Germline CDR1 and CDR2: DFQATT and SNEGSKA (reference sequence). The CDR3 consists of 11 residues.

CDR3 sequence: CASSPWRRTSGVTDTQYF. Written as DNA, the CDR3 is TGTGCCAGCAGCCCCTGGCGGAGGACTAGCGGGGTCACAGATACGCAGTATTTT. The rearrangement links TRBV21-1 to TRBJ2-3; TRBD2, as called in the table, went unchecked against the DNA. TRBV21-1 is recorded as a pseudogene. This CDR3 is 18 amino acids long.

This clone occurred once. CDR3 in DNA: TGCAGCGTTCGTCCAGGGGGTGGTGAAAAACTGTTTTTT. Residues: CSVRPGGGEKLFF. The chain couples TRBV29-1 to TRBJ1-4; 7 positions match TRBD1. With V trimmed by 5 bases and J by 7 bases, 7 bases remained unmatched. Germline CDR1 reads SQVTM; CDR2 reads ANQGSEA. This CDR3 is built from 13 residues.

This chain joins TRBV2 and TRBJ1-2, with D uncertain. The CDR3 has 14 amino acids. V lost 4 bases, J lost 3 bases, and 12 bases lay in between. Germline V lookup: CDR1 SNHLY, CDR2 FYNNEI. The CDR3 here is CASSVFGTDYGYTF. CDR3 sequence (DNA): TGTGCCAGCAGTGTATTTGGAACAGACTATGGCTACACCTTC.

CDR3 residues: CASSFTFDNTQYF. The CDR3 DNA follows: TGTGCCAGCAGTTTTACATTTGACAATACGCAGTATTTT. This chain connects TRBV6-2 or TRBV6-3 to TRBJ2-3, with D unclear. The V and J ends lost 4 bases and 7 bases respectively, with 12 bases between them. The CDR3 totals 13 residues. CDR1 and CDR2 from the germline V gene are MNHEY and SVGEGT.

The rearrangement uses TRBV5-1 and TRBJ1-5; D unresolved. Trimming left V 2 bases short and J 7 bases short, with 13 bases between. From germline, CDR1 is SGHRS and CDR2 YFSETQ. This CDR3 is 14 amino acids long. The CDR3 is CASSLSWGVQPQHF. The CDR3 DNA reads as TGCGCCAGCAGCTTATCCTGGGGAGTACAGCCCCAGCATTTT.

The chain combines TRBV11-3 with TRBJ1-2; D gene ambiguous. This CDR3 is built from 13 residues. Germline loops: CDR1 SGHNT, CDR2 YENEEA. V lost 2 bases to trimming and J lost 6 bases, with 10 bases between them. The CDR3: CASSLTPQDGYTF. CDR3 sequence (DNA): TGTGCCAGCAGCTTAACCCCCCAGGATGGCTACACCTTC. Full variable domain (outside the CDR3, taken from reference TRBV11-3 and TRBJ1-2): EAGVVQSPRYKIIEKKQPVAFWCNPISGHNTLYWYLQNLGQGPELLIRYENEEAVDDSQLPKDRFSAERLKGVDSTLKIQPAELGDSAVYLCASSLTPQDGYTFGSGTRLTVV.

The chain has TRBV9 and TRBJ2-2, with TRBD2 identical over 8 bases. This CDR3 comprises 15 residues. The J segment lost 4 bases and the V segment lost 2 bases, leaving 4 bases of the junction unmatched. The germline CDR1 and CDR2 sequences are SGDLS and YYNGEE. The chain's CDR3 is CASSVEAGGTGELFF. CDR3 nucleotide sequence: TGTGCCAGCAGCGTGGAGGCGGGGGGCACCGGGGAGCTGTTTTTT.

The chain is built from TRBV28 and TRBJ1-1; D is perhaps TRBD1 (5 bases). Germline V CDR1 and CDR2: MDHEN, SYDVKM. CDR3 length: 16 residues. V was pared by 5 bases and J by 0 bases, with 16 bases between. This chain's CDR3 is CASSIPGQGMNTEAFF. CDR3 sequence (DNA): TGTGCCAGCAGTATCCCTGGCCAGGGAATGAACACTGAAGCTTTCTTT. Based on the CDR3 plus reference TRBV28 and TRBJ1-1, the full variable domain is DVKVTQSSRYLVKRTGEKVFLECVQDMDHENMFWYRQDPGLGLRLIYFSYDVKMKEKGDIPEGYSVSREKKERFSLILESASTNQTSMYLCASSIPGQGMNTEAFFGQGTRLTVV.

This clone was seen only once. This chain uses TRBV10-3 with TRBJ2-2; unclear D gene. Trimming took 11 bases from V and 4 from J, leaving 8 bases between them. Germline CDR1 and CDR2: ENHRY and SYGVKD. The CDR3 totals 11 residues. CDR3 sequence (DNA): TGTGCCCTCCGCGGCACCGGGGAGCTGTTTTTT. Protein: CALRGTGELFF.

J is TRBJ2-7 and V is TRBV4-1, with D tentatively TRBD1 (6 bases). Trimming took off 0 bases at V and 2 bases at J, with 14 bases between the two ends. Germline CDR1 is MGHRA and CDR2 is YSYEKL. The CDR3 totals 16 residues. The CDR3 reads CASSQDPGAPAYEQYF. DNA for the CDR3: TGCGCCAGCAGCCAAGATCCAGGGGCCCCCGCCTACGAGCAGTACTTC.

The chain recombines TRBV18 with TRBJ1-5; 7 bases map to TRBD1. V trimming: 1 base; J trimming: 0 bases; junction bases outside the gene matches: 6. This CDR3 comprises 17 residues. Germline V gives CDR1 KGHSH, CDR2 LQKENI. CDR3 residues: CASSPLRQGPSNQPQHF. CDR3 bases: TGTGCCAGCTCACCACTTAGACAGGGCCCTAGCAATCAGCCCCAGCATTTT.